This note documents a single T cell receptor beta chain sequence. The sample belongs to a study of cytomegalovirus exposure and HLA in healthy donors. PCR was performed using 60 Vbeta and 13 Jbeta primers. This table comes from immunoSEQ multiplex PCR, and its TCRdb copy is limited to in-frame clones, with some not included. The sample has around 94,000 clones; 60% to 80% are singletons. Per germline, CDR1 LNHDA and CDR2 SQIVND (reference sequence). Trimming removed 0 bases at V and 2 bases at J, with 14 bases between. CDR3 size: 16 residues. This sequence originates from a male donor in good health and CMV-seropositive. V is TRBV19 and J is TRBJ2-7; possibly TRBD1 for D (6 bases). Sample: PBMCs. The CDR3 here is CASSIEGGLRTYEQYF. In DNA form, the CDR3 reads TGTGCCAGTAGTATAGAAGGGGGTTTAAGGACCTACGAGCAGTACTTC. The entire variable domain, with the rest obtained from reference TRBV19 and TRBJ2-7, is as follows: DGGITQSPKYLFRKEGQNVTLSCEQNLNHDAMYWYRQDPGQGLRLIYYSQIVNDFQKGDIAEGYSVSREKKESFPLTVTSAQKNPTAFYLCASSIEGGLRTYEQYFGPGTRLTVT.